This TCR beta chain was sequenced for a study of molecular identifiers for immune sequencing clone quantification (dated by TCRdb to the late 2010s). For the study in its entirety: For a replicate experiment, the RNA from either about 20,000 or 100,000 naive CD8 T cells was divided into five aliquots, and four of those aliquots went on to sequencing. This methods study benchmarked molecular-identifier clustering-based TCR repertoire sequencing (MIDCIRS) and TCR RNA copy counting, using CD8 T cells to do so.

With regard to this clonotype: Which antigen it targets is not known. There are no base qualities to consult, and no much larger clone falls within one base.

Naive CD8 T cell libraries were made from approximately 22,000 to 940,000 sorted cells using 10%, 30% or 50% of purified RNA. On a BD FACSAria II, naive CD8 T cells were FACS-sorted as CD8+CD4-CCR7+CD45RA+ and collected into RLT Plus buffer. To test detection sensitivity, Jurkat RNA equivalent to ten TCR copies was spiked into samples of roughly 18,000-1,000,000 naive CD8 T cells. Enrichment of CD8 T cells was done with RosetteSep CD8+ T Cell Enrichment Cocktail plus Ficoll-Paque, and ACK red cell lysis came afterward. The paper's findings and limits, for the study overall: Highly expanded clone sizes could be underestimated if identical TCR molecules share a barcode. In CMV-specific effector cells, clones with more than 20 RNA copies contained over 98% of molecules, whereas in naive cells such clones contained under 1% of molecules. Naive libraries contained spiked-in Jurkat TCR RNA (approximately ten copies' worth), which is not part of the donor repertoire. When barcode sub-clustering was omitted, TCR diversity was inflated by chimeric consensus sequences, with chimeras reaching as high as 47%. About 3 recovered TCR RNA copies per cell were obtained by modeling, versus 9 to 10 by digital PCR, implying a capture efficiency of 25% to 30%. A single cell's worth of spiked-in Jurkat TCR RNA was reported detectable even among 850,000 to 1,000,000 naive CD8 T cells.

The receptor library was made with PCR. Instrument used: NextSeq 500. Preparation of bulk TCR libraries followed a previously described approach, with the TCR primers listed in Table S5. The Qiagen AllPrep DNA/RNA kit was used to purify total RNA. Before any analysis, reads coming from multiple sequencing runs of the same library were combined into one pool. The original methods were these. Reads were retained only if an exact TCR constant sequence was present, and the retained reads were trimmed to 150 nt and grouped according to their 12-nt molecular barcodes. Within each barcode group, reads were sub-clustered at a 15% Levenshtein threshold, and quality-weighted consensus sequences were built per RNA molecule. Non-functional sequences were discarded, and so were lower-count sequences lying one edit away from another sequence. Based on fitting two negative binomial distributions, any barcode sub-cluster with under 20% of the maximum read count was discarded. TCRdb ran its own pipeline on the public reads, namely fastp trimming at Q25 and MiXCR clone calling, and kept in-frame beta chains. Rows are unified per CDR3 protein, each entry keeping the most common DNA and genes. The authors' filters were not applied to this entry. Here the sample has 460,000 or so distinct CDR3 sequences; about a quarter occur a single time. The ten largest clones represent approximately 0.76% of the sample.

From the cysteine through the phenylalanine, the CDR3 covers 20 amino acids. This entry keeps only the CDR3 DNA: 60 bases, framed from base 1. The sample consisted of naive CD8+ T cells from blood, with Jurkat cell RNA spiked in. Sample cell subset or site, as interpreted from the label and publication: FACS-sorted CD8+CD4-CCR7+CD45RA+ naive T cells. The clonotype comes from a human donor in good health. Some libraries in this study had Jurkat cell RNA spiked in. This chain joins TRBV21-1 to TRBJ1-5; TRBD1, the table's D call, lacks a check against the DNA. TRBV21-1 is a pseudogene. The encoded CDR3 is CASSIQLARPPFYSNQPQQF. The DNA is TGTGCCAGCAGCATCCAGCTGGCGCGTCCACCTTTTTATAGCAATCAGCCCCAGCAGTTT.